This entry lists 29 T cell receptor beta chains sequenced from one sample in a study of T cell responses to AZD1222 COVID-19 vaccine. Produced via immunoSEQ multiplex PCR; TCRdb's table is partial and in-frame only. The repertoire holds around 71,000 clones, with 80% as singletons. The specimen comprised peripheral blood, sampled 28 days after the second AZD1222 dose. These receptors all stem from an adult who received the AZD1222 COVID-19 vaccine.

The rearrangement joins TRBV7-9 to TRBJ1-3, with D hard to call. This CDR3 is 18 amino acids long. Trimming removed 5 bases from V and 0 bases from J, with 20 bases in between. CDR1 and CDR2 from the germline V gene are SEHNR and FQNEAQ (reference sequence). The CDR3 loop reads CASSPAPLPAISGNTIYF. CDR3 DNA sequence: TGTGCCAGCAGCCCCGCCCCCCTCCCGGCCATCTCTGGAAACACCATATATTTT.

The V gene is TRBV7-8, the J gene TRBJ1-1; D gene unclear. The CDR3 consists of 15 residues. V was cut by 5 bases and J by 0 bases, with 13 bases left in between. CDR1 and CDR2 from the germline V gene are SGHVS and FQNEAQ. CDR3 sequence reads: CASSTQPDLNTEAFF. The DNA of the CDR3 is TGTGCCAGCAGCACCCAGCCGGACCTGAACACTGAAGCTTTCTTT.

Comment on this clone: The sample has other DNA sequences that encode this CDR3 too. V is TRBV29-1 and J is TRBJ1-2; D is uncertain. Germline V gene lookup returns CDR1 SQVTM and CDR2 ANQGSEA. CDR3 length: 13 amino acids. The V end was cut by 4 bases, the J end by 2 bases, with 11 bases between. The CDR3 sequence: CSVVRGTNYGYTF. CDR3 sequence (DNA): TGCAGCGTTGTCCGGGGAACGAACTATGGCTACACCTTC.

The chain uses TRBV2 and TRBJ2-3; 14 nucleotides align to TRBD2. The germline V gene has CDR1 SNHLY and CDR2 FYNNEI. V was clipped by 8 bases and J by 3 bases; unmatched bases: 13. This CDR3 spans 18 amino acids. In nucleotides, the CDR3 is TGTGCCAGCGAGACTAGCGGGGGGGCCGGGTCCCGTACAGATACGCAGTATTTT. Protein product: CASETSGGAGSRTDTQYF. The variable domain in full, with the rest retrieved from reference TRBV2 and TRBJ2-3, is EPEVTQTPSHQVTQMGQEVILRCVPISNHLYFYWYRQILGQKVEFLVSFYNNEISEKSEIFDDQFSVERPDGSNFTLKIRSTKLEDSAMYFCASETSGGAGSRTDTQYFGPGTRLTVL.

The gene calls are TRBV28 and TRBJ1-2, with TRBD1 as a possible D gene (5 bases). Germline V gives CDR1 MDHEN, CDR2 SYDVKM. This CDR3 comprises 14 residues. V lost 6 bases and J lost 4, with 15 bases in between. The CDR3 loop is CASSNPTASYGYTF. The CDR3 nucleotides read TGTGCCAGCAGCAACCCGACAGCTTCCTATGGCTACACCTTC.

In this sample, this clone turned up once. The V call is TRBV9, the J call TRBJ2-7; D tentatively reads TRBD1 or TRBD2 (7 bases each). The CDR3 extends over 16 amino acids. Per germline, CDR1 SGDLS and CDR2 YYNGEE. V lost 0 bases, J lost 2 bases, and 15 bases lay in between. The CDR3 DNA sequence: TGTGCCAGCAGCGTAGATCAGGGGGGGTTAACCTACGAGCAGTACTTC. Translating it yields CASSVDQGGLTYEQYF.

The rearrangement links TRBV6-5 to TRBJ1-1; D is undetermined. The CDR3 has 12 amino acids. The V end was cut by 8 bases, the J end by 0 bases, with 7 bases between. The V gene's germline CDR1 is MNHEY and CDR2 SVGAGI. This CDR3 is CASLRMNTEAFF. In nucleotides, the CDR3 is TGTGCCAGCTTAAGGATGAACACTGAAGCTTTCTTT.

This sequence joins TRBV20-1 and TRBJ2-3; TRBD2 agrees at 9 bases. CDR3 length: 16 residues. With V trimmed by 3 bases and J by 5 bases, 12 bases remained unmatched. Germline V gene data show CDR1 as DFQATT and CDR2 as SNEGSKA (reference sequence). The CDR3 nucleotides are TGCAGTGCTAGTCCCGGGCGGGGGGGCCGAGTAGATACGCAGTATTTT. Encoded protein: CSASPGRGGRVDTQYF.

CDR3 sequence reads: CASSSKQGNYGYTF. CDR3 DNA: TGCGCCAGCAGCTCCAAACAGGGCAACTATGGCTACACCTTC. The chain employs TRBV5-1 and TRBJ1-2; a possible D gene is TRBD1 (6 bases). CDR3 length equals 14 residues. Germline lookup yields CDR1 SGHRS and CDR2 YFSETQ. V lost 3 bases to trimming and J lost 2 bases, with 11 bases between them.

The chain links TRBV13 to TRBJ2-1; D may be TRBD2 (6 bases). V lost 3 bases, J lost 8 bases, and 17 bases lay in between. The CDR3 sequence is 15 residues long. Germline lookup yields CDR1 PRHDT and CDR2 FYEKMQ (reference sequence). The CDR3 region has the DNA TGTGCCAGCAGCTTGACTAGACGTCTTTCCGATGAGCAGTTCTTC. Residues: CASSLTRRLSDEQFF. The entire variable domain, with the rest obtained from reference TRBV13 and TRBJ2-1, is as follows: AAGVIQSPRHLIKEKRETATLKCYPIPRHDTVYWYQQGPGQDPQFLISFYEKMQSDKGSIPDRFSAQQFSDYHSELNMSSLELGDSALYFCASSLTRRLSDEQFFGPGTRLTVL.

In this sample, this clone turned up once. CDR3 DNA: TGCGCCAGCAGTAGCGGGCCTTACAATGAGCAGTTCTTC. This sequence encodes CASSSGPYNEQFF. The chain joins TRBV10-1 to TRBJ2-1, with TRBD2 as a possible D gene (6 bases). Germline CDR1 WNHNN, CDR2 SYGVQD (reference sequence). Trimming pared 5 bases from V and 4 bases from J, leaving 9 bases between. CDR3 length: 13 amino acids.

The CDR3: CASSYLGYNEQFF. CDR3 coding DNA: TGTGCCAGCAGTTATTTGGGTTACAATGAGCAGTTCTTC. This chain connects TRBV6-2 or TRBV6-3 to TRBJ2-1; D is undetermined. This CDR3 is built from 13 residues. Germline values: CDR1 MNHEY, CDR2 SVGEGT. Deletions cut 3 bases from V and 4 bases from J, with 7 bases between.

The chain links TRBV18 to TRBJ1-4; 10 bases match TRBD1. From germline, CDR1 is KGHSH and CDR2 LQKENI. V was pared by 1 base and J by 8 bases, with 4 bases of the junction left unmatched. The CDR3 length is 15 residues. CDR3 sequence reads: CASSPQTGGFEKLFF. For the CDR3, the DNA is TGTGCCAGCTCACCACAGACAGGGGGCTTCGAAAAACTGTTTTTT.

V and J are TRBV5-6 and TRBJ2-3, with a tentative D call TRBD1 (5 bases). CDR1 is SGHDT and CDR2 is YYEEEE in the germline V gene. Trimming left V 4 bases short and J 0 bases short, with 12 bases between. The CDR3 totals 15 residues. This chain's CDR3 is CASSRETVSTDTQYF. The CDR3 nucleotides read TGTGCCAGCAGCCGAGAGACAGTTAGCACAGATACGCAGTATTTT.

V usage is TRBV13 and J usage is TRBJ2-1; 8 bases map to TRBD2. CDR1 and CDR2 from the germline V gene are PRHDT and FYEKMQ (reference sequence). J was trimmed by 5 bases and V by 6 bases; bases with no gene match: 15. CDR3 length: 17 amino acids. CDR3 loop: CASSPPPGGAKNNEQFF. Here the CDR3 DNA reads TGTGCCAGCAGTCCGCCCCCGGGGGGGGCAAAAAACAATGAGCAGTTCTTC.

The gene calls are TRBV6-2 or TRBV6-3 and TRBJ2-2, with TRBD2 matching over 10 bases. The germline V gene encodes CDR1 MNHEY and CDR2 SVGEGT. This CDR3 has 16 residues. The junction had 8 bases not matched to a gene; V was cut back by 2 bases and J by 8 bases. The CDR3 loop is CASSYEAGGPTGELFF. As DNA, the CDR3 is TGTGCCAGCAGTTACGAAGCGGGGGGGCCTACTGGGGAGCTGTTTTTT.

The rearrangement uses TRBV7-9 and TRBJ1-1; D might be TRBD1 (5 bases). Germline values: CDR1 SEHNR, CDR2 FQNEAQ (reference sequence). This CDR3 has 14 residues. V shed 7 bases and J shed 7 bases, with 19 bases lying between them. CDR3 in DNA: TGTGCCAGCACCTGGACCCAGGGAATTGATGAAGCTTTCTTT. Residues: CASTWTQGIDEAFF.

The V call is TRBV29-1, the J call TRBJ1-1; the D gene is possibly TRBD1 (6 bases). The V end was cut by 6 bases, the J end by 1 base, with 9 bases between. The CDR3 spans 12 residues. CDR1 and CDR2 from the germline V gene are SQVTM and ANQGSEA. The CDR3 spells CSVGQTNTEAFF. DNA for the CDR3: TGCAGCGTCGGACAGACGAACACTGAAGCTTTCTTT.

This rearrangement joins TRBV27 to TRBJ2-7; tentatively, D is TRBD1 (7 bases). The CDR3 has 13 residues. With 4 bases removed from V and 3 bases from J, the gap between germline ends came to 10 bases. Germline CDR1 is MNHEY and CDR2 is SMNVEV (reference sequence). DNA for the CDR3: TGTGCCAGCAGTTACAGGGGAGGCTACGAGCAGTACTTC. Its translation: CASSYRGGYEQYF.

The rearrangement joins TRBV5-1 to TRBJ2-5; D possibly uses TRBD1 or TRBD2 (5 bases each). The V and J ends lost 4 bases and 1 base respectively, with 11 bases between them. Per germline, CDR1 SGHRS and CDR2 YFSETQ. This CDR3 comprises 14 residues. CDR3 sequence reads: CASSPRDGQETQYF. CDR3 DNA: TGCGCCAGCAGCCCCCGGGACGGCCAAGAGACCCAGTACTTC.

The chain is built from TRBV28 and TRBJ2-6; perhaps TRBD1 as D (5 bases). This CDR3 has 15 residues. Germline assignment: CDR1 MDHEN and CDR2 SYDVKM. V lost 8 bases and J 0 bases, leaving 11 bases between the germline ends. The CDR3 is CASLGAYSGANVLTF. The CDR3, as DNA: TGTGCCAGCTTAGGGGCGTACTCTGGGGCCAACGTCCTGACTTTC.

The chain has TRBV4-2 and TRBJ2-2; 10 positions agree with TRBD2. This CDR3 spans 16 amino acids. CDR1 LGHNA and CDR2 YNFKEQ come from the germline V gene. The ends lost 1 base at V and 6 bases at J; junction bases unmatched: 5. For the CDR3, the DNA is TGTGCCAGCAGCCAAGTTAGCGGGGGGACCGCCGGGGAGCTGTTTTTT. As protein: CASSQVSGGTAGELFF.

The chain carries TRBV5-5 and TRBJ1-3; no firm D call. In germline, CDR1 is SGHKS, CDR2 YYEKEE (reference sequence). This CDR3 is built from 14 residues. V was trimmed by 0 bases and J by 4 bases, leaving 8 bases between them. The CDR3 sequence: CASSLVSSGNTIYF. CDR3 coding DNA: TGTGCCAGCAGCTTGGTTTCATCGGGAAACACCATATATTTT.

CDR3 coding DNA: TGTGCCAGCAGTGAAGTTGAGGGACTATTCTACGAGCAGTACTTC. It codes for CASSEVEGLFYEQYF. The chain couples TRBV6-1 to TRBJ2-7, with 7 positions matching TRBD2. Germline CDR1 and CDR2: MNHNS and SASEGT. Trimming cost V 1 base and J 3 bases; bases outside gene matches: 6. The CDR3 is 15 amino acids.

Written as DNA, the CDR3 is TGTGCCAGCAGTGAACCCCAGGGGGGGGACTATGGCTACACCTTC. Encoded protein: CASSEPQGGDYGYTF. V is TRBV2 and J is TRBJ1-2; TRBD1 matches 7 bases. This CDR3 comprises 15 residues. Germline loops: CDR1 SNHLY, CDR2 FYNNEI. The ends lost 2 bases at V and 3 bases at J; junction bases unmatched: 6. The full variable domain, in which reference TRBV2 and TRBJ1-2 provide the parts outside the CDR3, is EPEVTQTPSHQVTQMGQEVILRCVPISNHLYFYWYRQILGQKVEFLVSFYNNEISEKSEIFDDQFSVERPDGSNFTLKIRSTKLEDSAMYFCASSEPQGGDYGYTFGSGTRLTVV.

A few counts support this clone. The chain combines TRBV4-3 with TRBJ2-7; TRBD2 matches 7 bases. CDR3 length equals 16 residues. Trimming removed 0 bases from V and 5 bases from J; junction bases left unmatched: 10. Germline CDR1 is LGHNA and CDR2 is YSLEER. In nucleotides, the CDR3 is TGCGCCAGCAGCCAAGATCTGCCTAGCGGTGGGGACGAGCAGTACTTC. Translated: CASSQDLPSGGDEQYF.

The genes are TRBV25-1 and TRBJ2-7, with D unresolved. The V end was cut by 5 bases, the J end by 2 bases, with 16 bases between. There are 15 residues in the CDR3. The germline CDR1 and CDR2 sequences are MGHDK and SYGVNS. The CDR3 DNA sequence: TGTGCCAGCAGTTCTTTCCCGTCAAACACCTACGAGCAGTACTTC. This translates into CASSSFPSNTYEQYF.

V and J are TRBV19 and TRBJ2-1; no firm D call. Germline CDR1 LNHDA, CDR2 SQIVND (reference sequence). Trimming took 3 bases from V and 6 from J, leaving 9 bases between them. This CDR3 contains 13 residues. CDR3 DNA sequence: TGTGCCAGTAGTATGACGAGTGGCAATGAGCAGTTCTTC. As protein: CASSMTSGNEQFF.

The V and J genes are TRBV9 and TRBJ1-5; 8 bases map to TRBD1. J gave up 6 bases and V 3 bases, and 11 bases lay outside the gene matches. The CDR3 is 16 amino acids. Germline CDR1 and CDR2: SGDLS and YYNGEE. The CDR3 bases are TGTGCCAGCAGCGCCGGATCCGGACAGGGTAGTCAGCCCCAGCATTTT. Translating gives CASSAGSGQGSQPQHF.